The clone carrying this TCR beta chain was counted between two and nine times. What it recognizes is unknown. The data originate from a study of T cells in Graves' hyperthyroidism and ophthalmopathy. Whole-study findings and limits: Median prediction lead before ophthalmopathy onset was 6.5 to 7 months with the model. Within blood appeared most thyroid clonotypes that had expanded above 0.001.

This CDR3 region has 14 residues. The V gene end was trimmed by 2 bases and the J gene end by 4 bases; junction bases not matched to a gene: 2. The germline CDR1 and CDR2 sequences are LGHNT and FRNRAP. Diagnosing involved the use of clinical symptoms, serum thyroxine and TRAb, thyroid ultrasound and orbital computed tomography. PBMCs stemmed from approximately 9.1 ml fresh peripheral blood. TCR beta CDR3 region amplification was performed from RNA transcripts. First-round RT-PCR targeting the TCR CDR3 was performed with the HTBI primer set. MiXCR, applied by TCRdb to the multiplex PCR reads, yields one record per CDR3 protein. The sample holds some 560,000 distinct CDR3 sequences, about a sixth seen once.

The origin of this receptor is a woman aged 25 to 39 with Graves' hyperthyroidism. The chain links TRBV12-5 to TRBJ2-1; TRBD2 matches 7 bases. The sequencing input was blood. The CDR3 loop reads CASGLISGYNEQFF. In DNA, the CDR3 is TGTGCTAGTGGTTTGATTAGCGGGTACAATGAGCAGTTCTTC.